The 20 T cell receptor beta chains reported below all come from one sample, sequenced in a study of cytomegalovirus exposure and HLA in healthy donors. Amplification used 60 Vbeta primers and 13 Jbeta primers. Sequencing used immunoSEQ multiplex PCR; TCRdb keeps in-frame clones, though not all of them. The sample carries about 200,000 clones, about 70% recorded once. The source material was PBMCs. The source of these receptors is a woman aged 25 to 45 in good health and CMV-seronegative.

The CDR3 is CSVEDPDIIAKNIQYF. In DNA, the CDR3 is TGCAGCGTTGAAGATCCGGACATAATAGCCAAAAACATTCAGTACTTC. The gene calls are TRBV29-1 and TRBJ2-4; D is perhaps TRBD1 (5 bases). The germline V and J ends were trimmed by 0 bases and 0 bases, with 12 bases remaining between them. The CDR3 is 16 amino acids. The V gene's germline CDR1 is SQVTM and CDR2 ANQGSEA.

This chain joins TRBV5-4 and TRBJ2-1, with TRBD1 as a possible D gene (6 bases). The V end lost 4 bases, the J end lost 4 bases, and 12 bases lay between the germline ends. CDR3 size: 14 residues. Germline V gives CDR1 SGHNT, CDR2 YYREEE (reference sequence). CDR3 bases: TGTGCCAGCAGCGACGGGACACCTTACAATGAGCAGTTCTTC. It is translated as CASSDGTPYNEQFF.

DNA for the CDR3: TGTGCCAGCCAACCCCGCTACAGTGCGGGCTACGAGCAGTACTTC. It encodes CASQPRYSAGYEQYF. The V gene is TRBV25-1, the J gene TRBJ2-5, with D maybe TRBD2 (5 bases). Near its end, the DNA agrees better with TRBJ2-7, so the J call may be wrong. Germline V lookup: CDR1 MGHDK, CDR2 SYGVNS. CDR3 length: 15 residues.

The chain couples TRBV4-1 to TRBJ1-1, with 7 bases lining up with TRBD1. The CDR3 has 15 residues. The V gene end was trimmed by 2 bases and the J gene end by 4 bases; junction bases not matched to a gene: 7. Germline-derived CDR1 and CDR2 are MGHRA and YSYEKL. CDR3 sequence (DNA): TGCGCCAGCAGCCAACCGGGACAGAGGACCACTGAAGCTTTCTTT. It yields the protein CASSQPGQRTTEAFF.

The V call is TRBV7-9, the J call TRBJ2-7, with D uncertain. This CDR3 has 12 residues. V was clipped by 1 base and J by 7 bases, with 8 bases between them. CDR1 is SEHNR and CDR2 is FQNEAQ in the germline V gene (reference sequence). The DNA of the CDR3 is TGTGCCAGCAGCTTAGGCCCCGAGGAGCAGTACTTC. This translates into CASSLGPEEQYF.

This chain uses TRBV10-3 with TRBJ1-1; D is unresolved. The CDR3 runs 15 residues. Germline values: CDR1 ENHRY, CDR2 SYGVKD. V shed 3 bases and J shed 2 bases, with 13 bases lying between them. This chain's CDR3 is CAISETALTNTEAFF. The DNA of the CDR3 is TGTGCCATCAGTGAAACCGCGCTTACCAACACTGAAGCTTTCTTT.

This chain uses TRBV2 with TRBJ2-5; TRBD2 matches at 11 bases. The CDR3 spans 14 residues. V was pared by 7 bases and J by 4 bases, with 5 bases of the junction left unmatched. The V gene's germline CDR1 is SNHLY and CDR2 FYNNEI. In nucleotides, the CDR3 is TGTGCCAGCACGTCTAGCGGGGGGAGAGAGACCCAGTACTTC. It yields the protein CASTSSGGRETQYF.

The chain employs TRBV9 and TRBJ2-7; 11 bases agree with TRBD1. Germline values: CDR1 SGDLS, CDR2 YYNGEE. The CDR3 extends over 15 amino acids. V gave up 2 bases and J gave up 3 bases; unmatched junction bases: 4. The CDR3 region is CASSVGQGAVYEQYF. The DNA of the CDR3 is TGTGCCAGCAGCGTCGGACAGGGGGCAGTCTACGAGCAGTACTTC.

The CDR3: CASSDVRGGDYGYTF. The CDR3 DNA sequence: TGTGCCAGCAGTGACGTTAGAGGGGGAGACTATGGCTACACCTTC. The V call is TRBV6-1, the J call TRBJ1-2, with a possible D match to TRBD1 (6 bases). This CDR3 spans 15 amino acids. CDR1 MNHNS and CDR2 SASEGT come from the germline V gene. Between the trimmed V and J ends, which lost 3 bases and 3 bases, there was a span of 14 bases.

The J gene is TRBJ1-2, the V gene TRBV19; D gene uncertain. Trimming took off 7 bases at V and 5 bases at J, with 20 bases between the two ends. Germline values: CDR1 LNHDA, CDR2 SQIVND (reference sequence). The CDR3 length is 15 residues. The CDR3 nucleotides read TGTGCCAGTACCCCCAACACCGATCGAGGTTATGGCTACACCTTC. It specifies CASTPNTDRGYGYTF.

V usage is TRBV4-2 and J usage is TRBJ1-2, with a weak D call TRBD1 (6 bases). The CDR3 totals 14 residues. V was clipped by 1 base and J by 7 bases, with 13 bases between them. From germline, CDR1 is LGHNA and CDR2 YNFKEQ. The CDR3 sequence is CASSQVGGRRGYTF. Written as DNA, the CDR3 is TGTGCCAGCAGCCAAGTCGGGGGGCGTCGTGGCTACACCTTC.

This clone was counted a single time. The J gene is TRBJ2-7, the V gene TRBV11-2, with TRBD1 as a possible D gene (5 bases). Germline-derived CDR1 and CDR2 are SGHAT and FQNNGV. This CDR3 has 13 residues. Trimming left V 4 bases short and J 7 bases short, with 14 bases between. CDR3 sequence reads: CASSSGHFGEQYF. DNA for the CDR3: TGTGCCAGCAGCTCAGGACATTTTGGGGAGCAGTACTTC.

This chain connects TRBV9 to TRBJ2-7; TRBD1 is a possible D gene (5 bases). Germline-derived CDR1 and CDR2 are SGDLS and YYNGEE. Trimming took off 7 bases at V and 4 bases at J, with 9 bases between the two ends. The CDR3 runs to 11 residues. CDR3 in amino acids: CASGAGYEQYF. CDR3 sequence (DNA): TGTGCCAGCGGGGCTGGATACGAGCAGTACTTC.

The rearrangement joins TRBV7-6 to TRBJ2-3; 9 bases agree with TRBD1. The CDR3 totals 16 residues. The J segment lost 2 bases and the V segment lost 4 bases, leaving 7 bases of the junction unmatched. Germline-derived CDR1 and CDR2 are SGHVS and FNYEAQ. The DNA for the CDR3 is TGTGCCAGCAGCTCCTTGGACAGGGGCCTCACAGATACGCAGTATTTT. It yields the protein CASSSLDRGLTDTQYF.

V usage is TRBV7-8 and J usage is TRBJ2-1; D is possibly TRBD1 (5 bases). Germline assignment: CDR1 SGHVS and CDR2 FQNEAQ. V was clipped by 10 bases and J by 1 base, with 17 bases between them. This CDR3 has 15 residues. The CDR3 nucleotides read TGTGCCATCTCGGCAGGGAATCGGTCCTACAATGAGCAGTTCTTC. The encoded protein is CAISAGNRSYNEQFF.

The chain couples TRBV7-6 to TRBJ1-1; 7 nucleotides align to TRBD1. Germline V lookup: CDR1 SGHVS, CDR2 FNYEAQ. The trim removed 5 bases at V and 0 bases at J, leaving 9 bases unmatched. This CDR3 is built from 16 residues. CDR3 coding DNA: TGTGCCAGCAGCCCCCACGTGGGACAGATGAACACTGAAGCTTTCTTT. It is translated as CASSPHVGQMNTEAFF.

This chain joins TRBV11-2 and TRBJ2-7; 7 nucleotides agree with TRBD1. CDR1 is SGHAT and CDR2 is FQNNGV in the germline V gene. J gave up 2 bases and V 4 bases, and 5 bases lay outside the gene matches. CDR3 size: 14 residues. The CDR3 region has the DNA TGTGCCAGCAGCTCATCCGGGACAGCCTACGAGCAGTACTTC. Translation gives CASSSSGTAYEQYF.

This sequence joins TRBV11-2 and TRBJ2-7; a possible D gene is TRBD2 (5 bases). V lost 1 base and J 1 base, leaving 11 bases between the germline ends. This CDR3 contains 15 residues. The germline CDR1 and CDR2 sequences are SGHAT and FQNNGV. The CDR3 here is CASSLGHPGSYEQYF. The CDR3 DNA reads TGTGCCAGCAGCTTAGGGCATCCGGGGTCCTACGAGCAGTACTTC. The full variable domain, its missing parts supplied by reference TRBV11-2 and TRBJ2-7, is EAGVAQSPRYKIIEKRQSVAFWCNPISGHATLYWYQQILGQGPKLLIQFQNNGVVDDSQLPKDRFSAERLKGVDSTLKIQPAKLEDSAVYLCASSLGHPGSYEQYFGPGTRLTVT.

This clone was observed a few times. V and J are TRBV5-1 and TRBJ2-1; TRBD2 aligns across 13 bases. Looked up from germline, CDR1 is SGHRS and CDR2 is YFSETQ. The CDR3 covers 15 residues. Trimming removed 0 bases from V and 7 bases from J; junction bases left unmatched: 1. CDR3 sequence reads: CASSLEGLAGNEQFF. The CDR3, as DNA: TGCGCCAGCAGCTTGGAGGGACTAGCGGGGAATGAGCAGTTCTTC.

The chain employs TRBV2 and TRBJ1-5; no reliable D call. The V and J ends lost 2 bases and 1 base respectively, with 9 bases between them. Germline V gene lookup returns CDR1 SNHLY and CDR2 FYNNEI. This CDR3 has 15 residues. The CDR3 region has the DNA TGTGCCAGCAGTGAATCGCAGTTGAGCAATCAGCCCCAGCATTTT. This codes for CASSESQLSNQPQHF.